The TCR beta chain described here comes from a study of OX40 agonist ivuxolimab in advanced cancers. Overall study context: Dose-escalation subjects each had hepatocellular carcinoma, melanoma, renal cell or head and neck cancer.

Profiling relied on immunoSEQ multiplex PCR, and the TCRdb table lists in-frame clones only, not all of them. The profile shows some 80,000 clones, approximately 89% of them singletons. Exclusion applied to patients with autoimmune disease history or systemic immunosuppression. As to this clone: Its antigen is unknown.

General study points: Both blood CD4+ and CD8+ T cells showed clonal growth by week 6 at 0.1 to 3.0 mg/kg.

The CDR3 has 15 residues. Trimming removed 4 bases from V and 1 base from J, with 11 bases in between. Germline CDR1 SGDLS, CDR2 YYNGEE. The V call is TRBV9, the J call TRBJ2-2, with D perhaps matching TRBD1 (6 bases). Sequences were derived from CD4+ or CD8+ T cells sorted from blood, sampled in a trial of the OX40 agonist ivuxolimab. This receptor was identified in an adult with an advanced solid tumor such as melanoma, head and neck, liver or kidney cancer. The CDR3 is CASSIRQVNTGELFF. In nucleotides, the CDR3 is TGTGCCAGCAGCATACGACAGGTGAACACCGGGGAGCTGTTTTTT. Full variable domain (missing parts from reference TRBV9 and TRBJ2-2): DSGVTQTPKHLITATGQRVTLRCSPRSGDLSVYWYQQSLDQGLQFLIQYYNGEERAKGNILERFSAQQFPDLHSELNLSSLELGDSALYFCASSIRQVNTGELFFGEGSRLTVL.